This TCR beta chain was retrieved from a study of blood T cell repertoires in COVID-19. Study-wide background: Acute and convalescent COVID-19 specimens originated in the United States, Italy and Spain. The cDNA or gDNA used as material had been derived from T cells, B-cell-depleted T cells, or PBMCs.

Here immunoSEQ multiplex PCR was the method, and the copy in TCRdb shows in-frame clones only, minus some. Of under 200,000 clones in the sample, about 82% were seen once. The CDR3 totals 15 residues. CDR1 is SGHRS and CDR2 is YFSETQ in the germline V gene. The V gene lost 5 bases and the J gene lost 3 bases, with 15 bases spanning the gap. Material: peripheral blood. The TCR was taken from a man aged 65 to 79 with active or convalescent COVID-19. This sequence joins TRBV5-1 and TRBJ1-5; a weak D match, TRBD1 (6 bases). As DNA, the CDR3 is TGCGCCAGCAGACTGGGGGCCGAAGACAATCAGCCCCAGCATTTT. Its protein product is CASRLGAEDNQPQHF.